The clone carrying this T cell receptor beta chain showed up just a few times. The antigen is not known. The source of the sample is a study of blood T cells in healthy people across ages. Study-wide results and limits: Higher diversity, along with more naive CD4+ cells, distinguished long-lived donors from aged donors.

Primed by a sample-barcoded 5' primer and a J-beta primer mix, a second PCR proceeded for about 7 to 12 cycles. TCRdb itself ran the 5' RACE reads through MiXCR, one entry per CDR3 protein. The profile shows 500,000 to 600,000 distinct CDR3 sequences, 25% to 30% of them singletons. Germline CDR1 reads SGDLS; CDR2 reads YYNGEE. The V gene lost 0 bases and the J gene lost 0 bases, with 9 bases spanning the gap. The CDR3 consists of 16 residues. This receptor was taken from a woman aged 65 to 85 in good health. The chain joins TRBV9 to TRBJ2-2; no clear D. The material sequenced was blood. The CDR3, as DNA: TGTGCCAGCAGCGTAGGAGTGTCCTCGAACACCGGGGAGCTGTTTTTT. Translated, it gives CASSVGVSSNTGELFF.